The entry below gives a single TCR beta chain sequence along with its context. This sample stems from a study of blood T cell repertoires in COVID-19. Background on the study: Spain, Italy and the United States supplied samples that represented acute and convalescent COVID-19. T cells, B-cell-depleted T cells, or PBMCs supplied cDNA or gDNA.

Original processing notes: Reference gene primer amplification in the assay estimated nucleated cell counts. Profiling relied on immunoSEQ multiplex PCR, and the TCRdb table lists in-frame clones only, not all of them. Clone size and V and J calls were adopted from that table, with D and trimming inferred from the DNA. The sample lists about 250,000 clones, 85% to 90% occurring once. While infection was still active, Seattle patients were enrolled and then followed longitudinally. The CDR3 has 12 amino acids. Germline V CDR1 and CDR2: SGHTA, FQGNSA. The V end was cut by 5 bases, the J end by 6 bases, with 10 bases between.

The sample was peripheral blood. The sequence was collected from a woman aged 60 to 75 with COVID-19, enrolled during active disease. This chain connects TRBV7-2 to TRBJ1-2; D might be TRBD1 (6 bases). The CDR3 loop reads CASSQGRDGYTF. CDR3 bases: TGTGCCAGCAGCCAGGGGAGGGATGGCTACACCTTC.